The 4 T cell receptor beta chains below all came from one sample that was sequenced in a study of blood T cells in healthy people across ages. It was with a sample-barcoded 5' primer and a J-beta primer mix that a second PCR of roughly 7 to 12 cycles was run. Each CDR3 protein gets one entry after TCRdb re-called the 5' RACE reads with MiXCR. The sample records 1,300,000 or so distinct CDR3 sequences, approximately 59% being singletons. Sequencing used blood. The source is a man between 18 and 35 years old in good health.

As regards this clonotype: One junction end disagrees with the germline gene, perhaps due to a read error. This rearrangement joins TRBV12-3 or TRBV12-4 to TRBJ2-5; 11 bases are shared with TRBD2. This CDR3 is 14 amino acids long. The CDR3 DNA follows: TGTGCCAGCAGTCTAGCGGGAGGCAACAATGAGCAGTACTTC. As protein: CASSLAGGNNEQYF.

This chain connects TRBV20-1 to TRBJ2-1; D is ambiguous. Looked up from germline, CDR1 is DFQATT and CDR2 is SNEGSKA (reference sequence). V lost 0 bases and J 0 bases, leaving 9 bases between the germline ends. This CDR3 region has 15 residues. CDR3 protein: CSARDPESSYNEQFF. The CDR3 DNA follows: TGCAGTGCTAGAGATCCGGAGAGCTCCTACAATGAGCAGTTCTTC.

The J gene is TRBJ2-3, the V gene TRBV5-1; TRBD1 might be the D (6 bases). Germline V lookup: CDR1 SGHRS, CDR2 YFSETQ. The V gene lost 4 bases and the J gene lost 3 bases, with 18 bases spanning the gap. The CDR3 length is 16 residues. CDR3 sequence: CASSLRPGDITDTQYF. As DNA, the CDR3 is TGCGCCAGCAGCCTCCGTCCCGGGGACATTACAGATACGCAGTATTTT.

This chain uses TRBV10-3 with TRBJ1-1; a weak D match, TRBD1 (5 bases). CDR3 length: 14 residues. V lost 3 bases and J 2 bases, leaving 10 bases between the germline ends. Germline V gives CDR1 ENHRY, CDR2 SYGVKD. DNA for the CDR3: TGTGCCATCAGTGACCACAGGCGAAACACTGAAGCTTTCTTT. It is translated as CAISDHRRNTEAFF.